This TCR delta chain was sequenced for a study of gamma-delta T cells after stem cell transplantation (dated by TCRdb to 2015 to 2016). Per the germline V gene, TSWWSYY is the CDR1 and QGS is the CDR2. Inclusive of the bounding cysteine and phenylalanine, the CDR3 is 19 residues long. Just CDR3 DNA is preserved here, 57 bases in frame from base 1. Compared with germline, V lacks 3 bases and J lacks 2 bases; bases without a gene match: 13. This clone was seen more than once but under ten times. Its antigen is currently not known. Within one base of it there is no much larger clone, and no base qualities were kept. Library preparation used RT-PCR. Instrument on record: Illumina MiSeq. Clonotypes were called again by TCRdb from the public reads via CATT, and duplicate nucleotide sequences were then merged into one entry. This sample gives roughly 12,000 delta-chain clones in total; about two fifths of them show up just once. Together, the top ten hold 2.5% to 3.5% of the sample.

Material for sequencing was gamma-delta T cells. This sequence originates from a human donor. It is not recorded whose cells these are; they may come from a transplant donor. Here the chain combines TRDV1 and TRDJ1, with 12 central nucleotides matching TRDD3. The DNA sequence is as follows: TGTGCTCTTGGGGATTCTTTCCTCTGGGGGATACGGGGGACCGATAAACTCATCTTT. This yields the protein CALGDSFLWGIRGTDKLIF.